In this sample, the clone carrying this T cell receptor beta chain turned up a few times. Its antigen is undetermined. This record belongs to a study of T cell repertoires in cytomegalovirus infection. Broader study findings: Cumulated frequencies of public TCR beta families served to identify carriers of CMV plus the relevant HLA.

The CDR3 length is 17 residues. Trimming left V 7 bases short and J 0 bases short, with 20 bases between. Germline CDR1 and CDR2: MNHEY and SVGEGT. TCRdb processed the reads anew with MiXCR; each CDR3 protein has one entry. The sample carries about 450,000 distinct CDR3 sequences, under 40% recorded once. The clonotype was recovered from a human donor in good health (CMV status not recorded). Some clones in this sample may be carry-over from other donors' samples. This rearrangement joins TRBV6-2 or TRBV6-3 to TRBJ2-3, with a tentative D call TRBD2 (6 bases). Sequenced: PBMCs. CDR3 region: CASTPAGLALSTDTQYF. CDR3 sequence (DNA): TGTGCCAGCACCCCCGCGGGGCTAGCGTTAAGCACAGATACGCAGTATTTT.